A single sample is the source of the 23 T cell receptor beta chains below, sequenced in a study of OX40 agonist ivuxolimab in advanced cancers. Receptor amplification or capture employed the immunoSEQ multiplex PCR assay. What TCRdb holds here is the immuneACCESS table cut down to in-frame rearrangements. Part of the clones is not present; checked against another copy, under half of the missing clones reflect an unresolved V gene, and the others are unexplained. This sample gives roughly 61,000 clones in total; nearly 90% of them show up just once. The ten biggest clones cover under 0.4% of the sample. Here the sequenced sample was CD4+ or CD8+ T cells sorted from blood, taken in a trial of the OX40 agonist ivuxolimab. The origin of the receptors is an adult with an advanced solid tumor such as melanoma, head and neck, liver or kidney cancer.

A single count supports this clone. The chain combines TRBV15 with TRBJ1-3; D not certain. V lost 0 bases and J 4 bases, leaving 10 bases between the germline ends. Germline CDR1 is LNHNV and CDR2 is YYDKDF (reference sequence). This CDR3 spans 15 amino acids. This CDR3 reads CATSRDHAGGNTIYF. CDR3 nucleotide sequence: TGTGCCACCAGCAGAGATCACGCGGGAGGAAACACCATATATTTT.

The CDR3 protein is CASSSIGDVDLYF. The CDR3 nucleotides are TGTGCCAGCAGCTCAATAGGGGACGTAGACCTTTACTTC. The chain is built from TRBV11-2 and TRBJ2-4; perhaps D is TRBD1 or TRBD2 (5 bases each). The CDR3 is 13 residues long. Germline assignment: CDR1 SGHAT and CDR2 FQNNGV. Trimming took 4 bases from V and 16 from J, leaving 20 bases between them.

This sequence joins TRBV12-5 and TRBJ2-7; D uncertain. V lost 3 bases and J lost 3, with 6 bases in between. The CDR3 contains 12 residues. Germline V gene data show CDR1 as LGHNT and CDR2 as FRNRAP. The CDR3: CASGFSRYEQYF. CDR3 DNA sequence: TGTGCTAGTGGTTTTAGCCGCTACGAGCAGTACTTC.

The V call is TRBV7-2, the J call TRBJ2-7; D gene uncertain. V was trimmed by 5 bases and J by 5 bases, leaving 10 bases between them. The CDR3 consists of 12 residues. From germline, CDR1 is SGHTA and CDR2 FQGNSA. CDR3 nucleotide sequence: TGTGCCAGCAGCCTAGTGCACCACGAGCAGTACTTC. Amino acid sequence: CASSLVHHEQYF.

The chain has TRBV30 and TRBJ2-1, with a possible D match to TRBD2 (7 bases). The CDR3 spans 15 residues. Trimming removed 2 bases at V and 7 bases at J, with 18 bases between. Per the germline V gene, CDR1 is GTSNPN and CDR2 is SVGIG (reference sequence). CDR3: CAWSNWGGLRNEQFF. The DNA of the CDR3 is TGTGCCTGGAGTAATTGGGGGGGCCTGAGGAATGAGCAGTTCTTC.

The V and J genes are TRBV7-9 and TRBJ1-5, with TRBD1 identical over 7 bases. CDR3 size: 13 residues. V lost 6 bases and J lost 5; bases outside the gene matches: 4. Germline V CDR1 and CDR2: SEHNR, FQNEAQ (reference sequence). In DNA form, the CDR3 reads TGTGCCAGCAGTACAGGGGATGATCAGCCCCAGCATTTT. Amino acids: CASSTGDDQPQHF.

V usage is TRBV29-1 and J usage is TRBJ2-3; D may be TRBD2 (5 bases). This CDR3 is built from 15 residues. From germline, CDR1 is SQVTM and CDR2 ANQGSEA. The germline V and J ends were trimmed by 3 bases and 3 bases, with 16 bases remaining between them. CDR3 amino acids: CSVDMRQGGTDTQYF. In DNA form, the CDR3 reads TGCAGCGTTGATATGAGACAAGGAGGTACAGATACGCAGTATTTT.

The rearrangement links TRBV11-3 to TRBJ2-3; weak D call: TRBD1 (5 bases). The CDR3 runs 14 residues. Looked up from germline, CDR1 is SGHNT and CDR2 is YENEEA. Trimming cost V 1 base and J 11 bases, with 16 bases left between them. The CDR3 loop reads CASSLAHATGMQYF. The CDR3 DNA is TGTGCCAGCAGCTTAGCCCACGCTACAGGCATGCAGTATTTT.

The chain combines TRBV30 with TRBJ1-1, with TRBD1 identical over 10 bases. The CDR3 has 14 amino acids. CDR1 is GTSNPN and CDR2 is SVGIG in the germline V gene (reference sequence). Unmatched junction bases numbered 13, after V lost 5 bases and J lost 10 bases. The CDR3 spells CAWARDRGKVGAFF. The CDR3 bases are TGTGCCTGGGCCAGGGACAGGGGTAAGGTAGGAGCTTTCTTT.

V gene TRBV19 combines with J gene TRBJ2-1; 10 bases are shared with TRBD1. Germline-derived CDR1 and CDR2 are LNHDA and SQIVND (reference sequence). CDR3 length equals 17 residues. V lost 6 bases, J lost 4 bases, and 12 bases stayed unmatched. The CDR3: CASSKGQGNRVYNEQFF. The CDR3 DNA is TGTGCCAGTAGCAAGGGACAGGGGAATCGGGTTTACAATGAGCAGTTCTTC. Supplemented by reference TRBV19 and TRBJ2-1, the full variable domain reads DGGITQSPKYLFRKEGQNVTLSCEQNLNHDAMYWYRQDPGQGLRLIYYSQIVNDFQKGDIAEGYSVSREKKESFPLTVTSAQKNPTAFYLCASSKGQGNRVYNEQFFGPGTRLTVL.

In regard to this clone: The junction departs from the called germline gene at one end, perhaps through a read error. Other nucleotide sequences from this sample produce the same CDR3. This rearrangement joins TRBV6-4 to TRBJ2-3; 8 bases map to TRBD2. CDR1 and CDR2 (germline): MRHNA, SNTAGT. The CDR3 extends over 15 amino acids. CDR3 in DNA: TGTGCCAGTAGTGAAACTTCGGGGGGGGCTGATACGCAGTATTTT. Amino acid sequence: CASSETSGGADTQYF.

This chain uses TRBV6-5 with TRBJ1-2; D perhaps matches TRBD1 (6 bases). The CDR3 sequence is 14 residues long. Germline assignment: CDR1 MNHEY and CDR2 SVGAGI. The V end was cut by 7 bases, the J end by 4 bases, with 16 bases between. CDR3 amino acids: CASTRAGGGYGYTF. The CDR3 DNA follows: TGTGCCAGCACCCGCGCGGGAGGGGGCTATGGCTACACCTTC.

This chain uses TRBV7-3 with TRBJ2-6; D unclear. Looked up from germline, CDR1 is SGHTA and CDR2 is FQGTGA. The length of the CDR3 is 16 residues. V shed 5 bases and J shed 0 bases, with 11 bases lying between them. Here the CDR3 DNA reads TGTGCCAGCAGCCCCTCACCAAGCTCTGGGGCCAACGTCCTGACTTTC. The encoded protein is CASSPSPSSGANVLTF.

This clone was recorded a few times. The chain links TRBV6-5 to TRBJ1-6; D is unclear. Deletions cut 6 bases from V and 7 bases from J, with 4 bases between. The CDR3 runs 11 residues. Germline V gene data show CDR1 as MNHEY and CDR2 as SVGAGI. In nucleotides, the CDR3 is TGTGCCAGCAGCTCCAATTCACCCCTCCACTTT. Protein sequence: CASSSNSPLHF.

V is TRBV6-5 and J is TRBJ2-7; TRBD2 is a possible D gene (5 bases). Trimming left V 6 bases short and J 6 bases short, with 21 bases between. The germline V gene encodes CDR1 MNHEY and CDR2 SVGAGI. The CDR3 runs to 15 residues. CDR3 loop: CASRPLTGGSVEQYF. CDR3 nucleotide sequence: TGTGCCAGCAGACCCCTGACTGGCGGGTCAGTCGAGCAGTACTTC.

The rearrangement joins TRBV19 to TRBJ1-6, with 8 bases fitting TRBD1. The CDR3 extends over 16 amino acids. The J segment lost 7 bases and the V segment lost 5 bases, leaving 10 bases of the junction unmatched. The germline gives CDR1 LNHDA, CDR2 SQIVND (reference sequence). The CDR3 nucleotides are TGTGCCAGTAGTTCAACCCAGGGGGCGGGAAATTCACCCCTCCACTTT. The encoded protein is CASSSTQGAGNSPLHF.

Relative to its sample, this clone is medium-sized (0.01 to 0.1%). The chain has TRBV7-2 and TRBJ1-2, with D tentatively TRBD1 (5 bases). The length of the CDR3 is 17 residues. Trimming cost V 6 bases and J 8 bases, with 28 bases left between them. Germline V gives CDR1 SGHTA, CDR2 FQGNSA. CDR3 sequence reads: CASRGPSSTRTTRGYTF. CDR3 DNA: TGTGCCAGCAGGGGACCCAGTTCGACACGTACCACTAGAGGCTACACCTTC.

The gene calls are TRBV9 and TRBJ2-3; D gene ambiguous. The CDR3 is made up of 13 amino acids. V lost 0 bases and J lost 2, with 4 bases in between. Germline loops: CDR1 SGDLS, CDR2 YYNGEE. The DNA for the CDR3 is TGTGCCAGCAGCGTAGCACTCACAGATACGCAGTATTTT. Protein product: CASSVALTDTQYF. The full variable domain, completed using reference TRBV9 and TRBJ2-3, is DSGVTQTPKHLITATGQRVTLRCSPRSGDLSVYWYQQSLDQGLQFLIQYYNGEERAKGNILERFSAQQFPDLHSELNLSSLELGDSALYFCASSVALTDTQYFGPGTRLTVL.

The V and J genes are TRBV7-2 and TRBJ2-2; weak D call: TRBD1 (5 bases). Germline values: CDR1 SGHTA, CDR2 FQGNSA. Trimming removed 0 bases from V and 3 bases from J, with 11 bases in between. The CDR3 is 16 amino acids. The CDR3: CASSLALREDTGELFF. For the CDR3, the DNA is TGTGCCAGCAGCTTAGCGCTCAGGGAAGACACCGGGGAGCTGTTTTTT. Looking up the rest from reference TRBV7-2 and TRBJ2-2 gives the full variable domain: GAGVSQSPSNKVTEKGKDVELRCDPISGHTALYWYRQSLGQGLEFLIYFQGNSAPDKSGLPSDRFSAERTGGSVSTLTIQRTQQEDSAVYLCASSLALREDTGELFFGEGSRLTVL.

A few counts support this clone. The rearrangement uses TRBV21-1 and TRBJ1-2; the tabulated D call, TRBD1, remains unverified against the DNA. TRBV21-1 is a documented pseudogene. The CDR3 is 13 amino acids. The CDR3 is CASSTLVRNGYTF. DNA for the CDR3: TGTGCCAGCAGCACCCTGGTCAGGAATGGCTACACCTTC.

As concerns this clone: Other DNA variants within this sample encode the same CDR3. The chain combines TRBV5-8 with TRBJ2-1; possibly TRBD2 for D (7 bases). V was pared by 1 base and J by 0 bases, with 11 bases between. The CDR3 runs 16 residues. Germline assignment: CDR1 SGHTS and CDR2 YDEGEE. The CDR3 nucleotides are TGTGCCAGCAGCTTGAAGGGGGGGGGCTCCTACAATGAGCAGTTCTTC. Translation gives CASSLKGGGSYNEQFF. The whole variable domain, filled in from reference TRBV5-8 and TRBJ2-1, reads EAGVTQSPTHLIKTRGQQATLRCSPISGHTSVYWYQQALGLGLQFLLWYDEGEERNRGNFPPRFSGRQFPNYSSELNVNALELEDSALYLCASSLKGGGSYNEQFFGPGTRLTVL.

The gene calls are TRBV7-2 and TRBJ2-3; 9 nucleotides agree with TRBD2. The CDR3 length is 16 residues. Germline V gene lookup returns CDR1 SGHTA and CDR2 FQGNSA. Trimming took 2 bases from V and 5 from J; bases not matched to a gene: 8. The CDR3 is CASSLKWRGGGDTQYF. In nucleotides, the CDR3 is TGTGCCAGCAGCTTAAAGTGGCGGGGGGGCGGAGATACGCAGTATTTT.

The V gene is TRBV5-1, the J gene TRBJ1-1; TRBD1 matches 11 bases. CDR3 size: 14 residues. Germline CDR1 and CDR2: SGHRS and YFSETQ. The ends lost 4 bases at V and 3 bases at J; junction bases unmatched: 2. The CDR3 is CASSRGQGDTEAFF. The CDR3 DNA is TGCGCCAGCAGCAGGGGACAGGGGGACACTGAAGCTTTCTTT.